The subject of this entry is one T cell receptor beta chain. Antigen: not known. Mismatch with germline at one junction end may stem from a read error. The data originate from a study of molecular identifiers for immune sequencing clone quantification. Overall study context: Sequencing covered four of five parts into which replicate RNA from approximately 20,000 or 100,000 naive CD8 cells was split. Findings and limits, study-wide: It was shown that clones above 20 RNA copies held over 98% of effector molecules, but under 1% in naive cells.

CDR3 size: 13 residues. Previously described methods and listed TCR primers produced bulk TCR libraries. TCRdb itself ran the PCR reads through MiXCR, one entry per CDR3 protein. The sample holds more than 450,000 distinct CDR3 sequences; about 25% are singletons and the top ten take roughly 0.79%. The sample consisted of naive CD8+ T cells from blood, with Jurkat cell RNA spiked in. The subset: FACS-sorted CD8+CD4-CCR7+CD45RA+ naive T cells. The receptor comes from a human donor in good health. Some libraries in this study had Jurkat cell RNA spiked in. V is TRBV12-3 or TRBV12-4 and J is TRBJ2-7, with D possibly matching TRBD2 (5 bases). This chain's CDR3 is CACSLEAPYEQYF. The CDR3 nucleotides read TGTGCCTGCAGTTTGGAGGCCCCCTACGAGCAGTACTTC.